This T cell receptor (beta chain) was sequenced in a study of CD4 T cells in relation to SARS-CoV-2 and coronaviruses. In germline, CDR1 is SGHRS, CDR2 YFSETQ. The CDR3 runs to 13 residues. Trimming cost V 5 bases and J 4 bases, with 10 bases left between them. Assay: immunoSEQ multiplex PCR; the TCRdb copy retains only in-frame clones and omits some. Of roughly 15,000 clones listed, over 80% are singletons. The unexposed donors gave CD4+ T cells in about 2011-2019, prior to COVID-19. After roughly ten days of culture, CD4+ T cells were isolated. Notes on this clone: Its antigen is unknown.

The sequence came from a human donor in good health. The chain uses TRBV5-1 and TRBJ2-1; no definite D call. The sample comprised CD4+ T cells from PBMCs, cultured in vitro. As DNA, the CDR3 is TGCGCCAGCAGGGCGGACGGTTACAATGAGCAGTTCTTC. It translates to CASRADGYNEQFF.